This T cell receptor (beta chain) was captured by sequencing in a study of shared clonotypes between healthy human individuals. Study findings and constraints: Non-shared clonotypes had lower generation probabilities than clonotypes shared by all four sorted-subset donors.

The germline CDR1 and CDR2 sequences are MDHEN and SYDVKM. The CDR3 loop spans 11 amino acids. Between the trimmed V and J ends, which lost 5 bases and 5 bases, there was a span of 6 bases. A split of CD4+ cells into CD45RA+ naive and CD45RA-negative memory subsets was performed. Concerning this clone: What it recognizes is unknown. Other DNA sequences within the sample encode an identical CDR3.

Each subset's genomic DNA was shared equally among a number of immunoSEQ plates. Repertoires were generated with immunoSEQ multiplex PCR, while TCRdb's copy carries only in-frame clones and drops some. The table records 1.6 million or so clones, approximately 98.5% of them present only once. The clonotype was recovered from a man aged 30 to 45 in good health. Sequencing used naive CD4+ T cells sorted from blood. Subset here: CD45RA+ positively selected. The chain joins TRBV28 to TRBJ2-5; D remains ambiguous. DNA for the CDR3: TGTGCCAGCAGTCTAGGGGAGACCCAGTACTTC. Translation: CASSLGETQYF.